This T cell receptor beta chain was identified in a study of blood T cell repertoires in COVID-19. This clone came up once. Generated by immunoSEQ multiplex PCR, the TCRdb table keeps only in-frame clones and is missing some. The table includes tens of thousands of clones, around 80% detected once. The CDR3 runs to 15 residues. CDR1 and CDR2 from the germline V gene are MNHEY and SVGAGI. The rearrangement joins TRBV6-5 to TRBJ2-7; D is perhaps TRBD2 (5 bases). Material for sequencing was peripheral blood. This sequence originates from a man in his 60s with acute or convalescent COVID-19. The CDR3 DNA is TGTGTCCTCGCTGGGAAGGGAGTTTATTTTAACGAGCAGTACTTC. It is translated as CVLAGKGVYFNEQYF.